This entry lists 27 T cell receptor beta chains sequenced from one sample in a study of T cell repertoires in cytomegalovirus infection. Via MiXCR, TCRdb re-called the reads, giving one row per CDR3 protein. The data contain more than 350,000 distinct CDR3 sequences, about 33% of them seen just once; the ten biggest clones take up roughly 13%. Sequencing was carried out using PBMCs. These receptors were collected from a human donor in good health (CMV status not recorded). Some clones in this sample may be carry-over from other donors' samples.

Regarding this clonotype: A much larger clone lies a single base off, so this may be a read error. The chain is built from TRBV6-5 and TRBJ1-1; tentative D call: TRBD1 (5 bases). Looked up from germline, CDR1 is MNHEY and CDR2 is SVGAGI. CDR3 length: 14 amino acids. The CDR3 is CVSSYSPGGTEAFF. Here the CDR3 DNA reads TGTGTCAGCAGTTACTCACCCGGGGGGACTGAAGCTTTCTTT.

In the case of this clonotype: The germline gene is not matched at one end of the junction; a read error may be the cause. The chain combines TRBV12-3 or TRBV12-4 with TRBJ2-7; D is perhaps TRBD1 or TRBD2 (7 bases each). The CDR3 consists of 15 residues. As DNA, the CDR3 is TGTGCCAGCAATGTACGGCGGCAGGGGGACTACGAGCAGTCCTTC. Residues: CASNVRRQGDYEQSF.

The J gene is TRBJ1-1, the V gene TRBV6-2 or TRBV6-3; D gene uncertain. Trimming removed 2 bases from V and 1 base from J, with 17 bases in between. In germline, CDR1 is MNHEY, CDR2 SVGEGT. CDR3 length: 17 residues. CDR3 amino acids: CASSYHAWMGSNTEAFF. CDR3 sequence (DNA): TGTGCCAGCAGTTACCACGCATGGATGGGGTCGAACACTGAAGCTTTCTTT.

This chain links TRBV2 with TRBJ2-7; 7 nucleotides line up with TRBD1. V dropped 6 bases and J dropped 3; count of bases not matched to a gene: 14. CDR1 is SNHLY, CDR2 FYNNEI, per germline. There are 16 residues in the CDR3. The CDR3 region has the DNA TGTGCCAGCAGAGCGTACGGGACAGTAGGAGGCTACGAGCAGTACTTC. This translates into CASRAYGTVGGYEQYF.

Concerning this clonotype: This may stem from a read error, because a much larger clone lies one nucleotide away. The chain has TRBV28 and TRBJ2-7, with D unresolved. Germline lookup yields CDR1 MDHEN and CDR2 SYDVKM. CDR3 length: 12 residues. Trimming removed 6 bases at V and 5 bases at J, with 11 bases between. The CDR3 nucleotides are TGTGCCAGCAGCCTATCTGCCCACGAGCAGTACTTC. Translated: CASSLSAHEQYF.

The sample holds many counts of this clonotype. This chain uses TRBV7-2 with TRBJ1-5, with a tentative D call TRBD1 (6 bases). Deletions cut 7 bases from V and 3 bases from J, with 10 bases between. The germline V gene has CDR1 SGHTA and CDR2 FQGNSA. The CDR3 loop spans 13 amino acids. The CDR3: CASKGQSNQPQHF. The CDR3 coding sequence is TGTGCCAGCAAAGGACAGTCCAATCAGCCCCAGCATTTT. The whole variable domain, remainder taken from reference TRBV7-2 and TRBJ1-5, is GAGVSQSPSNKVTEKGKDVELRCDPISGHTALYWYRQSLGQGLEFLIYFQGNSAPDKSGLPSDRFSAERTGGSVSTLTIQRTQQEDSAVYLCASKGQSNQPQHFGDGTRLSIL.

This clonotype was found once. The chain couples TRBV20-1 to TRBJ2-1; TRBD2 aligns across 7 bases. The junction had 10 bases not matched to a gene; V was cut back by 6 bases and J by 2 bases. Germline assignment: CDR1 DFQATT and CDR2 SNEGSKA (reference sequence). The CDR3 extends over 15 amino acids. The CDR3 sequence is CSARTRAGTYNEQFF. The CDR3 DNA reads as TGCAGTGCCCGAACAAGAGCGGGGACCTACAATGAGCAGTTCTTC.

The gene calls are TRBV2 and TRBJ1-5; D is unresolved. Germline CDR1 and CDR2: SNHLY and FYNNEI. This CDR3 comprises 12 residues. V lost 3 bases and J 7 bases, leaving 7 bases between the germline ends. CDR3 amino acids: CASSDRRQPQHF. DNA for the CDR3: TGTGCCAGCAGTGATCGGCGACAGCCCCAGCATTTT.

This chain connects TRBV28 to TRBJ2-1, with 10 bases aligning to TRBD2. The length of the CDR3 is 15 residues. Germline assignment: CDR1 MDHEN and CDR2 SYDVKM. The ends lost 7 bases at V and 9 bases at J; junction bases unmatched: 12. The CDR3 sequence is CASNGQRGGLVEQFF. As DNA, the CDR3 is TGTGCCAGCAATGGCCAGCGGGGGGGCCTGGTTGAGCAGTTCTTC. The full variable domain, in which reference TRBV28 and TRBJ2-1 provide the parts outside the CDR3, is DVKVTQSSRYLVKRTGEKVFLECVQDMDHENMFWYRQDPGLGLRLIYFSYDVKMKEKGDIPEGYSVSREKKERFSLILESASTNQTSMYLCASNGQRGGLVEQFFGPGTRLTVL.

This clonotype has a handful of counts. The J gene is TRBJ1-1, the V gene TRBV25-1; maybe TRBD1 (6 bases). Germline lookup yields CDR1 MGHDK and CDR2 SYGVNS. Trimming removed 4 bases from V and 3 bases from J, with 15 bases in between. There are 15 residues in the CDR3. The CDR3 region is CASSGRGAGDTEAFF. The CDR3 coding sequence is TGTGCCAGCAGTGGAAGAGGGGCAGGGGACACTGAAGCTTTCTTT.

This chain uses TRBV23-1 with TRBJ2-3; the D gene is possibly TRBD1 (5 bases). TRBV23-1 is an open reading frame, and its role is uncertain. CDR3 length: 12 residues. Trimming left V 8 bases short and J 1 base short, with 7 bases between. Here the CDR3 reads CASLQGTDTQYF. The CDR3 nucleotides read TGCGCCAGCTTACAGGGCACAGATACGCAGTATTTT.

This clonotype was counted ten times or more. The chain links TRBV12-3 or TRBV12-4 to TRBJ1-5; TRBD1 might be the D (6 bases). V lost 6 bases and J lost 0, with 21 bases in between. The length of the CDR3 is 18 residues. The CDR3 sequence is CASSTGYGFDNSNQPQHF. CDR3 bases: TGTGCCAGCAGCACAGGGTACGGTTTCGACAATAGCAATCAGCCCCAGCATTTT.

On this clonotype itself: A much larger clonotype is one base distant, so this may be a read error. This chain connects TRBV7-2 to TRBJ1-2; 8 positions agree with TRBD1. This CDR3 has 14 amino acids. Germline lookup yields CDR1 SGHTA and CDR2 FQGNSA. Here the CDR3 DNA reads TGTGCCAGCAGCCGCCGACAGGGGAACTATGGCTACAACTTC. Amino acid sequence: CASSRRQGNYGYNF.

This clonotype was found many times. The chain couples TRBV7-6 to TRBJ1-1; D unclear. This CDR3 has 16 amino acids. Per germline, CDR1 SGHVS and CDR2 FNYEAQ. Trimming cost V 5 bases and J 0 bases, with 16 bases left between them. As DNA, the CDR3 is TGTGCCAGCAGCCGAGCAGGCCCAAACATGAACACTGAAGCTTTCTTT. It specifies CASSRAGPNMNTEAFF.

The chain couples TRBV19 to TRBJ2-3; 9 nucleotides agree with TRBD1. From germline, CDR1 is LNHDA and CDR2 SQIVND (reference sequence). The V segment lost 8 bases and the J segment 4 bases; nucleotides outside the gene matches: 4. The CDR3 contains 13 residues. The DNA of the CDR3 is TGTGCCAGTGGGGGACAGGGTTCAGATACGCAGTATTTT. It encodes CASGGQGSDTQYF.

This clonotype was counted only a few times. The V call is TRBV5-1, the J call TRBJ2-1, with TRBD2 identical over 8 bases. Germline CDR1 is SGHRS and CDR2 is YFSETQ. The CDR3 contains 15 residues. Trimming took 1 base from V and 3 from J; bases not matched to a gene: 3. For the CDR3, the DNA is TGCGCCAGCAGCTTGCGGGGGGGGATCTACAATGAGCAGTTCTTC. Translation: CASSLRGGIYNEQFF.

This clonotype showed up just a few times. The chain combines TRBV12-3 or TRBV12-4 with TRBJ2-5; 8 bases agree with TRBD1. With 4 bases clipped from V and 7 bases from J, the junction kept 11 bases outside the gene matches. The CDR3 is 15 amino acids. CDR3 protein: CASSWGTGPEGTQYF. The CDR3 nucleotides read TGTGCCAGCAGTTGGGGGACAGGCCCCGAAGGGACCCAGTACTTC.

Regarding this clonotype: This CDR3 fails to terminate in the conserved phenylalanine or tryptophan, so it likely reflects a read error. The chain recombines TRBV7-4 with TRBJ2-1, with D possibly matching TRBD1 (6 bases). Germline CDR1 is SGHVT and CDR2 is SQSDAQ. V was trimmed by 3 bases and J by 9 bases, leaving 9 bases between them. The CDR3 loop spans 12 amino acids. The CDR3 sequence: CASSLGAAEQFL. The CDR3 DNA is TGTGCCAGCAGCTTGGGGGCGGCTGAGCAGTTCTTA.

This clonotype turned up a few times. V gene TRBV7-2 combines with J gene TRBJ2-7; possibly TRBD1 or TRBD2 for D (6 bases each). The germline V and J ends were trimmed by 5 bases and 4 bases, with 18 bases remaining between them. Per germline, CDR1 SGHTA and CDR2 FQGNSA. The CDR3 has 15 residues. For the CDR3, the DNA is TGTGCCAGCAGCCTCCGAGGGGGGATAAATTACGAGCAGTACTTC. The encoded protein is CASSLRGGINYEQYF.

The chain uses TRBV7-9 and TRBJ2-7; 7 nucleotides align to TRBD1. V was pared by 5 bases and J by 6 bases, with 13 bases of the junction left unmatched. CDR3 size: 15 residues. CDR1 and CDR2 from the germline V gene are SEHNR and FQNEAQ (reference sequence). The CDR3 loop reads CASSREQGRGREQYF. In DNA form, the CDR3 reads TGTGCCAGCAGCCGCGAACAGGGGCGCGGTCGCGAGCAGTACTTC.

This clonotype has just a few counts. This sequence joins TRBV4-3 and TRBJ2-7; D may correspond to TRBD1 or TRBD2 (5 bases each). Trimming took off 3 bases at V and 11 bases at J, with 20 bases between the two ends. CDR3 size: 14 residues. Looked up from germline, CDR1 is LGHNA and CDR2 is YSLEER. CDR3 loop: CASSHRTGTEVEYF. CDR3 nucleotide sequence: TGCGCCAGCAGCCACCGAACCGGGACCGAGGTGGAGTACTTC.

In this sample, this clonotype turned up many times. The chain couples TRBV28 to TRBJ1-1; no clear D gene. The germline V and J ends were trimmed by 5 bases and 1 base, with 8 bases remaining between them. Germline CDR1 MDHEN, CDR2 SYDVKM. The CDR3 runs 13 residues. The CDR3 is CASSLPPNTEAFF. DNA for the CDR3: TGTGCCAGCAGTCTCCCCCCGAACACTGAAGCTTTCTTT.

The gene calls are TRBV30 and TRBJ1-1; tentatively, D is TRBD1 (6 bases). Germline V gene data show CDR1 as GTSNPN and CDR2 as SVGIG (reference sequence). V was shortened by 0 bases and J by 0 bases, with 11 bases between the two germline ends. This CDR3 has 15 amino acids. For the CDR3, the DNA is TGTGCCTGGAGTGTATCGGGGGGCCTGAACACTGAAGCTTTCTTT. Residues: CAWSVSGGLNTEAFF.

The genes are TRBV11-2 and TRBJ1-5; D gene uncertain. Germline CDR1 is SGHAT and CDR2 is FQNNGV. The CDR3 contains 14 residues. V was pared by 5 bases and J by 4 bases, with 12 bases between. DNA of the CDR3: TGTGCCAGCAGCCCCCAGGACGGTAATCAGCCCCAGCATTTT. Residues: CASSPQDGNQPQHF.

Only a few counts were recorded for this clonotype. CDR3 loop: CASSRDRGDEQYF. For the CDR3, the DNA is TGTGCCAGCAGTCGGGACAGGGGCGACGAGCAGTACTTC. This chain uses TRBV12-3 or TRBV12-4 with TRBJ2-7; 10 bases match TRBD1. The J segment lost 5 bases and the V segment lost 5 bases, leaving 3 bases of the junction unmatched. The CDR3 is made up of 13 amino acids.

The V gene is TRBV4-3, the J gene TRBJ2-1; D gene ambiguous. Germline CDR1 is LGHNA and CDR2 is YSLEER. Trimming shortened V by 1 base and J by 6 bases, and 7 bases separated the two germline ends. The CDR3 length is 13 residues. The CDR3 spells CASSQVFPNEQFF. The CDR3 DNA is TGCGCCAGCAGCCAAGTCTTCCCCAATGAGCAGTTCTTC.

V usage is TRBV10-3 and J usage is TRBJ2-3; 8 bases map to TRBD1. Germline V gene sequence: CDR1 ENHRY, CDR2 SYGVKD. V shed 4 bases, J shed 2 bases, and the junction held 8 bases outside the gene matches. CDR3 length: 16 residues. In DNA form, the CDR3 reads TGTGCCATCAGTGGACTTCAGGGGGCCAACACAGATACGCAGTATTTT. Its translation: CAISGLQGANTDTQYF.